This T cell receptor beta chain was recorded in a study of T cell changes during pregnancy in multiple sclerosis. CDR3 length equals 15 residues. The germline V and J ends were trimmed by 1 base and 4 bases, with 13 bases remaining between them. Germline CDR1 MGHRA, CDR2 YSYEKL. Clones were sequenced by immunoSEQ multiplex PCR, and TCRdb holds only the in-frame ones, with some missing. This table has roughly 50,000 clones, 85% to 95% appearing once. The TCR comes from a female donor with multiple sclerosis, enrolled in a pregnancy study. The chain uses TRBV4-1 and TRBJ1-2, with D tentatively TRBD1 (5 bases). The sample here was CD4+ T cells from peripheral blood mononuclear cells, taken in the third trimester of pregnancy. The CDR3 spells CASSQVGTLGYGYTF. Written as DNA, the CDR3 is TGCGCCAGCAGCCAAGTCGGGACTCTTGGCTATGGCTACACCTTC.